This T cell receptor beta chain originates from a study of shared clonotypes between healthy human individuals. Germline V gene sequence: CDR1 SGHDN, CDR2 FVKESK. The CDR3 consists of 12 residues. V was pared by 6 bases and J by 13 bases, with 16 bases between. General observations from the study: When naive CD4 clonotypes were compared across a few donors, about 4.8% were shared. Naive subsets generally had larger estimated richness than memory subsets.

At the deep level, the assay was run. Generated by immunoSEQ multiplex PCR, the TCRdb table keeps only in-frame clones and is missing some. The table lists 2 million to 2.5 million clones, approximately 94% of them singletons. Remarks on this clone: Antigen: not known.

It was into CD45RA+ naive and CD45RA-negative memory subsets that the CD4+ cells were split. This TCR was sampled from a man younger than 35 in good health. Material: naive CD4+ T cells sorted from blood. Subset reported: CD45RA+ positively selected. The chain couples TRBV14 to TRBJ2-1; D gene unclear. The CDR3 is CASSQSNLEQFF. The CDR3, as DNA: TGTGCCAGCAGTCAATCCAATTTGGAACAGTTCTTC.